The source of this T cell receptor (beta chain) is a study of blood T cell repertoires in COVID-19. Profiling relied on immunoSEQ multiplex PCR, and the TCRdb table lists in-frame clones only, not all of them. Of about 210,000 clones listed, more than 75% are singletons. CDR3 length: 15 amino acids. The germline V gene has CDR1 SGHNT and CDR2 YYREEE (reference sequence). V lost 4 bases and J lost 2; bases outside the gene matches: 4. The receptor comes from a woman in her seventies with COVID-19, enrolled during active disease. The specimen was peripheral blood. This chain connects TRBV5-4 to TRBJ1-4; TRBD1 agrees at 8 bases. The CDR3 reads CASSLRDRTNEKLFF. The CDR3 DNA follows: TGTGCCAGCAGCCTCCGGGACAGGACTAATGAAAAACTGTTTTTT.